These 25 T cell receptor beta chains were sequenced from one sample in a study of blood T cell repertoires in COVID-19. Here immunoSEQ multiplex PCR was the method, and the copy in TCRdb shows in-frame clones only, minus some. The data show fewer than 250,000 clones, 88% seen once. The specimen sequenced was peripheral blood. All receptors come from an older woman with acute or convalescent COVID-19.

The V and J genes are TRBV19 and TRBJ2-1; D is unresolved. Trimming took off 1 base at V and 10 bases at J, with 8 bases between the two ends. Germline values: CDR1 LNHDA, CDR2 SQIVND (reference sequence). This CDR3 has 12 amino acids. The CDR3: CASSIGASEQFF. CDR3 coding DNA: TGTGCCAGTAGTATAGGTGCAAGCGAGCAGTTCTTC.

This chain connects TRBV6-5 to TRBJ1-1; no firm D call. This CDR3 is 15 amino acids long. Trimming shortened V by 6 bases and J by 0 bases, and 14 bases separated the two germline ends. Germline V lookup: CDR1 MNHEY, CDR2 SVGAGI. CDR3 protein: CASRILVGVNTEAFF. Written as DNA, the CDR3 is TGTGCCAGCAGGATCTTGGTCGGGGTGAACACTGAAGCTTTCTTT.

The chain combines TRBV2 with TRBJ1-2; 7 positions match TRBD1. Germline-derived CDR1 and CDR2 are SNHLY and FYNNEI. The V gene end was trimmed by 4 bases and the J gene end by 4 bases; junction bases not matched to a gene: 6. The CDR3 runs to 14 residues. The CDR3 protein is CASSGDSQSYGYTF. DNA for the CDR3: TGTGCCAGCAGTGGGGACAGTCAATCCTATGGCTACACCTTC.

The J gene is TRBJ2-2, the V gene TRBV7-9; TRBD2 matches 12 bases. The CDR3 runs to 13 residues. Germline CDR1 reads SEHNR; CDR2 reads FQNEAQ (reference sequence). With 10 bases clipped from V and 6 bases from J, the junction kept 3 bases outside the gene matches. The CDR3 spells CATRLAGAGELFF. The CDR3 region has the DNA TGTGCCACCAGACTAGCGGGGGCCGGGGAGCTGTTTTTT.

This clone was seen only a few times. The chain has TRBV2 and TRBJ2-7; 7 nucleotides line up with TRBD1. Germline-derived CDR1 and CDR2 are SNHLY and FYNNEI. Germline trimming cut 8 bases from V and 5 bases from J; bases unmatched to any gene: 6. This CDR3 contains 12 residues. CDR3 DNA sequence: TGTGCCAGCGGCTCGACAGGGAACGAGCAGTACTTC. Its translation is CASGSTGNEQYF.

This clone has only a few counts. The rearrangement uses TRBV11-2 and TRBJ2-7; D is perhaps TRBD2 (5 bases). The germline V gene encodes CDR1 SGHAT and CDR2 FQNNGV. CDR3 length: 14 amino acids. Trimming stripped 4 bases from V and 4 bases from J, with 14 bases between. The CDR3 loop reads CASSSPRTPYEQYF. Written as DNA, the CDR3 is TGTGCCAGCAGCTCTCCCCGGACTCCTTACGAGCAGTACTTC.

This clone was seen only once. The DNA of the CDR3 is TGTGCCAGCAGTCCGTCCCGGGGCTATAATTCACCCCTCCACTTT. It codes for CASSPSRGYNSPLHF. The chain carries TRBV27 and TRBJ1-6; no clear D gene. CDR1 is MNHEY, CDR2 SMNVEV, per germline (reference sequence). The CDR3 is 15 amino acids. The V gene lost 5 bases and the J gene lost 3 bases, with 11 bases spanning the gap.

V usage is TRBV18 and J usage is TRBJ2-2; D is unclear. V was pared by 6 bases and J by 0 bases, with 17 bases between. CDR1 is KGHSH and CDR2 is LQKENI in the germline V gene. The CDR3 has 17 amino acids. In DNA form, the CDR3 reads TGTGCCAGCTCTCCCTTTCTCAGCGAAACGAACACCGGGGAGCTGTTTTTT. The encoded protein is CASSPFLSETNTGELFF. Variable domain in full (rest from reference TRBV18 and TRBJ2-2): NAGVMQNPRHLVRRRGQEARLRCSPMKGHSHVYWYRQLPEEGLKFMVYLQKENIIDESGMPKERFSAEFPKEGPSILRIQQVVRGDSAAYFCASSPFLSETNTGELFFGEGSRLTVL.

V is TRBV10-3 and J is TRBJ1-4, with 8 bases matching TRBD1. Germline CDR1 and CDR2: ENHRY and SYGVKD. The CDR3 consists of 13 residues. V lost 10 bases, J lost 5 bases, and 6 bases stayed unmatched. CDR3 residues: CATSWTGNEKLFF. The DNA for the CDR3 is TGTGCCACGTCTTGGACAGGGAATGAAAAACTGTTTTTT.

The CDR3 here is CASSQVGTEAFF. In DNA, the CDR3 is TGTGCCAGCAGCCAAGTGGGGACAGAAGCTTTCTTT. The chain links TRBV3-1 (or the pseudogene TRBV3-2) to TRBJ1-1, with D possibly matching TRBD1 (6 bases). CDR3 length: 12 amino acids. V lost 1 base and J lost 8, with 8 bases in between. Germline CDR1 LGHDT, CDR2 YNNKEL (reference sequence).

The rearrangement links TRBV11-2 to TRBJ2-2; 9 positions agree with TRBD1. The germline V gene has CDR1 SGHAT and CDR2 FQNNGV. The junction had 5 bases not matched to a gene; V was cut back by 2 bases and J by 7 bases. The CDR3 has 15 amino acids. The CDR3 DNA follows: TGTGCCAGCAGCTTAACGGGACAGGGCGGCGGGGAGCTGTTTTTT. Translating gives CASSLTGQGGGELFF.

V and J are TRBV18 and TRBJ1-1; D possibly corresponds to TRBD1 (5 bases). CDR3 length equals 15 residues. Germline CDR1 reads KGHSH; CDR2 reads LQKENI. Trimming shortened V by 2 bases and J by 0 bases, and 10 bases separated the two germline ends. The CDR3 region has the DNA TGTGCCAGCTCACCAACAGGAGATGTGAACACTGAAGCTTTCTTT. It is translated as CASSPTGDVNTEAFF.

The chain is built from TRBV7-6 and TRBJ2-2, with D tentatively TRBD2 (5 bases). Germline lookup yields CDR1 SGHVS and CDR2 FNYEAQ. This CDR3 has 13 amino acids. Trimming took off 2 bases at V and 8 bases at J, with 9 bases between the two ends. This chain's CDR3 is CASSLMREGELFF. The CDR3 nucleotides read TGTGCCAGCAGCTTAATGAGGGAGGGGGAGCTGTTTTTT.

The chain employs TRBV5-1 and TRBJ2-3, with 10 bases fitting TRBD2. CDR1 is SGHRS, CDR2 YFSETQ, per germline. This CDR3 spans 16 amino acids. V trimming: 4 bases; J trimming: 0 bases; junction bases outside the gene matches: 5. This CDR3 is CASSQTSGRSTDTQYF. CDR3 DNA: TGCGCCAGCAGCCAGACTAGCGGGCGTAGCACAGATACGCAGTATTTT.

The chain couples TRBV2 to TRBJ1-5; possible D gene TRBD1, 5 bases. CDR1 SNHLY and CDR2 FYNNEI come from the germline V gene. Trimming stripped 0 bases from V and 6 bases from J, with 12 bases between. The CDR3 is 15 amino acids. CDR3 nucleotide sequence: TGTGCCAGCAGTGAAGCGCGGGGCGGAGGTCAGCCCCAGCATTTT. It specifies CASSEARGGGQPQHF.

The gene calls are TRBV18 and TRBJ1-2, with D uncertain. Looked up from germline, CDR1 is KGHSH and CDR2 is LQKENI. The CDR3 has 15 amino acids. V was shortened by 2 bases and J by 2 bases, with 12 bases between the two germline ends. CDR3 protein: CASSPEYSRNYGYTF. CDR3 sequence (DNA): TGTGCCAGCTCACCAGAGTACAGTCGGAACTATGGCTACACCTTC. Full variable domain (remainder filled in from reference TRBV18 and TRBJ1-2): NAGVMQNPRHLVRRRGQEARLRCSPMKGHSHVYWYRQLPEEGLKFMVYLQKENIIDESGMPKERFSAEFPKEGPSILRIQQVVRGDSAAYFCASSPEYSRNYGYTFGSGTRLTVV.

This rearrangement joins TRBV6-5 to TRBJ1-1, with D possibly TRBD1 on 6 matching bases. CDR1 is MNHEY, CDR2 SVGAGI, per germline. The germline V and J ends were trimmed by 0 bases and 4 bases, with 15 bases remaining between them. CDR3 length: 16 residues. This chain's CDR3 is CASSYSIGGRVTEAFF. DNA of the CDR3: TGTGCCAGCAGTTACTCGATCGGGGGGCGGGTCACTGAAGCTTTCTTT.

V usage is TRBV6-4 and J usage is TRBJ1-6; a possible D gene is TRBD1 (6 bases). V was shortened by 4 bases and J by 6 bases, with 10 bases between the two germline ends. This CDR3 spans 14 amino acids. From germline, CDR1 is MRHNA and CDR2 SNTAGT. The CDR3 DNA follows: TGTGCCAGCAGTGTTACAGGGAGTAATTCACCCCTCCACTTT. Protein sequence: CASSVTGSNSPLHF.

The chain carries TRBV2 and TRBJ1-2; 7 nucleotides agree with TRBD1. Germline V gene lookup returns CDR1 SNHLY and CDR2 FYNNEI. Trimming took 4 bases from V and 6 from J; bases not matched to a gene: 8. The CDR3 contains 14 residues. CDR3 region: CASSVRGQGNGYTF. DNA of the CDR3: TGTGCCAGCAGTGTAAGGGGGCAGGGTAATGGCTACACCTTC.

This clone came up once. This chain joins TRBV11-2 and TRBJ1-6; the D is unclear. Germline lookup yields CDR1 SGHAT and CDR2 FQNNGV. V lost 8 bases to trimming and J lost 5 bases, with 16 bases between them. The CDR3 has 15 amino acids. The CDR3: CASADFSTHNSPLHF. The CDR3 DNA reads TGTGCCAGCGCCGATTTTTCAACTCATAATTCACCCCTCCACTTT.

The J gene is TRBJ1-6, the V gene TRBV18; 10 nucleotides match TRBD1. The J segment lost 8 bases and the V segment lost 5 bases, leaving 15 bases of the junction unmatched. Germline CDR1 is KGHSH and CDR2 is LQKENI. This CDR3 is built from 18 residues. The CDR3 bases are TGTGCCAGCTCAAAGGGACAGGGGAGTCGGGTGCCCTATTCACCCCTCCACTTT. This gives the protein CASSKGQGSRVPYSPLHF.

The chain uses TRBV5-1 and TRBJ2-5; TRBD2 is a possible D gene (6 bases). Trimming removed 1 base from V and 9 bases from J, with 16 bases in between. This CDR3 has 14 amino acids. Germline loops: CDR1 SGHRS, CDR2 YFSETQ. The CDR3: CASSLFGREDAQYF. CDR3 nucleotides: TGCGCCAGCAGCTTGTTCGGCAGGGAGGATGCCCAGTACTTC.

This clone was counted only a few times. The same CDR3 arises from other DNA sequences in this sample as well. This chain connects TRBV7-2 to TRBJ2-7; 12 bases fit TRBD2. The CDR3 is 16 amino acids. Germline trimming cut 0 bases from V and 6 bases from J; bases unmatched to any gene: 6. Germline CDR1 SGHTA, CDR2 FQGNSA. CDR3 amino acids: CASSLAMTSGSFEQYF. The CDR3 region has the DNA TGTGCCAGCAGCTTAGCCATGACTAGCGGGAGTTTCGAGCAGTACTTC.

This clone was recorded only once. The V gene is TRBV19, the J gene TRBJ1-2; 9 nucleotides line up with TRBD1. Germline trimming cut 4 bases from V and 10 bases from J; bases unmatched to any gene: 4. Per the germline V gene, CDR1 is LNHDA and CDR2 is SQIVND (reference sequence). The CDR3 has 12 amino acids. The CDR3 DNA follows: TGTGCCAGTAGTACCGGACAGGGGATCTACACCTTC. Its protein product is CASSTGQGIYTF.

The chain carries TRBV5-1 and TRBJ2-5, with 10 positions matching TRBD2. Unmatched junction bases numbered 6, after V lost 5 bases and J lost 5 bases. CDR1 is SGHRS, CDR2 YFSETQ, per germline. The CDR3 is 14 residues long. The CDR3, as DNA: TGCGCCAGCAGAGGAGCGGGGGGGCTGGAGACCCAGTACTTC. Translation: CASRGAGGLETQYF.